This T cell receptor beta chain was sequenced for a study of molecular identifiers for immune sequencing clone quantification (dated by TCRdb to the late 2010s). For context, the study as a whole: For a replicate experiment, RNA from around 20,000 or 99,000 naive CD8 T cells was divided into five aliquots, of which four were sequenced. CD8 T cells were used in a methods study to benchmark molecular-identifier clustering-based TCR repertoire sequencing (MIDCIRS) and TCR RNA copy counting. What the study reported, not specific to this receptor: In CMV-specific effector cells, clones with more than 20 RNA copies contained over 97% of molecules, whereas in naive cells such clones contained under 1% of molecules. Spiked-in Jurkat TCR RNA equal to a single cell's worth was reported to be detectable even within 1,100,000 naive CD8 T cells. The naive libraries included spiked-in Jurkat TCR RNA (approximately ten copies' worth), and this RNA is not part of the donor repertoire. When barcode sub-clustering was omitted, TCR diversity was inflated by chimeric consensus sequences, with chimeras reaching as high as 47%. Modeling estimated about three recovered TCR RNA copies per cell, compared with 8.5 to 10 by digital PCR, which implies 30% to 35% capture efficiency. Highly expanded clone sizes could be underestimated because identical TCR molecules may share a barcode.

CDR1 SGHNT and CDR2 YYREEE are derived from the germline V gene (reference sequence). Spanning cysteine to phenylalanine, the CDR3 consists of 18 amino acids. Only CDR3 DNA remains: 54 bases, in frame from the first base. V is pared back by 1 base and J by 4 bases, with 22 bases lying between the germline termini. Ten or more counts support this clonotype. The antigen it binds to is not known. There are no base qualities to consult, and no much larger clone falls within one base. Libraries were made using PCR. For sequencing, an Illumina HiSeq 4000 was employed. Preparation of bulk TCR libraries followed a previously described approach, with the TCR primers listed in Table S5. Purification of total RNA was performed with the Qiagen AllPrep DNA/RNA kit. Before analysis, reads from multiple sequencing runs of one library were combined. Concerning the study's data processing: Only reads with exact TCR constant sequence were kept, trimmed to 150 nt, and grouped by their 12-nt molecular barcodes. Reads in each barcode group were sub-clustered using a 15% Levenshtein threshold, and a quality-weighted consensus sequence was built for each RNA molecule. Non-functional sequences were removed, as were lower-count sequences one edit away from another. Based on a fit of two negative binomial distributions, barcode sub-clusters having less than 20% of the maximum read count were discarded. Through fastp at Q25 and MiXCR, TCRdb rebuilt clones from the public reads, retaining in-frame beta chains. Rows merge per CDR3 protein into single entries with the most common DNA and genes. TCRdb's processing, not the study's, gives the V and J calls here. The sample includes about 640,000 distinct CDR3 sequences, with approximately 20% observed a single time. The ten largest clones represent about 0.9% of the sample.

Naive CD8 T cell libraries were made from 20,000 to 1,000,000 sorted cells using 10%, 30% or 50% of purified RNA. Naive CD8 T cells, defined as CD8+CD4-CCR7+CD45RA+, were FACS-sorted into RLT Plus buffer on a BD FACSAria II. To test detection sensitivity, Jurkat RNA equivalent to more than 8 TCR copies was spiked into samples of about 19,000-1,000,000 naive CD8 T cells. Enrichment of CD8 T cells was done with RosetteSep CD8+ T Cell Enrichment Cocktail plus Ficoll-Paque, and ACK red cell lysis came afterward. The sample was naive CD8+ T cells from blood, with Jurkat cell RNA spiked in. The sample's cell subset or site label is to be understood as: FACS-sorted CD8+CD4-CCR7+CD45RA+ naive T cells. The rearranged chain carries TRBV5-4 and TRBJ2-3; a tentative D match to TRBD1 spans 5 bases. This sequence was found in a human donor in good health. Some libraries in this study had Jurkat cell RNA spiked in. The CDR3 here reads CASSLSDSVRAKADTQYF. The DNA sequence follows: TGTGCCAGCAGCTTGAGTGATTCAGTCAGGGCGAAGGCAGATACGCAGTATTTT.